This TCR beta chain emerged from a study of Tregs in tolerant kidney transplant recipients. Study-wide background: Mixed chimerism was transient after nonmyeloablative marrow transplants from related graft donors.

Generated by immunoSEQ multiplex PCR, the TCRdb table keeps only in-frame clones and is missing some. The sample lists around 77,000 clones, roughly 98% occurring once. V dropped 2 bases and J dropped 3 bases, with 10 bases sitting between them. Per the germline V gene, CDR1 is SGHAT and CDR2 is FQNNGV. This CDR3 region has 14 residues. With regard to this clone: The target antigen is unknown.

Findings of the study overall: No direct test of biological reproducibility was done here. Expanding Tregs on activated donor B cells appeared to best identify donor-specific TCRbeta clones.

Unstimulated regulatory T cells (CD4+CD25+CD127-), CD4+CD25- non-regulatory cells, CD4 and CD8 cells were FACS-sorted from thawed PBMCs. This receptor was obtained from a human donor who received a combined kidney and bone marrow transplant. The rearrangement links TRBV11-2 to TRBJ2-5; D is ambiguous. Sequencing used CD4+ T cells from blood, obtained before the transplant. The CDR3 bases are TGTGCCAGCAGCTTATTACGGGTCGAAGAGACCCAGTACTTC. Protein product: CASSLLRVEETQYF.